Reported below is one TCR beta chain. Its recognized antigen is unknown. Base qualities are not provided; no much larger clone lies one nucleotide away. Relative to germline, V is 3 bases shorter and J is 5 bases shorter, with 17 bases between their ends. The germline V gene (reference sequence) sets CDR1 to DFQATT and CDR2 to SNEGSKA. Including the terminal cysteine and phenylalanine, the CDR3 comprises 14 residues. Only the CDR3 DNA is retained, 42 bases long and in frame from the first base. This sample was taken from a study of early T cells in non-severe SARS-CoV-2 infection (dated by TCRdb to about 2021). Looking at the study overall: TCR sequencing used bulk RNA from unsorted whole blood, so alpha and beta chains could not be paired.

The library was prepared using 5' RACE. Sequenced on a NextSeq 500. In the TCR library protocol, unique molecular identifiers were attached to individual cDNA molecules to correct for PCR bias and sequencing error. Both TCR alpha and beta chains were sequenced, and tight co-correlation was observed between alpha and beta sequence abundances in each sample. On the authors' methods: Decombinator V4 was used to perform V gene, J gene and CDR3 annotation of TCR sequences. TCRs were defined as expanded if a significant change between any two time points was detected under a Poisson model with p below 0.0001. TCR abundances were normalised to the total number of TCRs sequenced in each sample and reported as counts per million. MAIT TCRs were defined by TRAV1-2 paired with TRAJ12, TRAJ20 or TRAJ33, and iNKT TCRs by TRAV10 paired with TRAJ18. VDJdb, accessed 1 November 2021, was searched for CMV, EBV and SARS-CoV-2 annotated TCRs, with TCRs annotated for multiple antigens excluded. TCRdb trimmed the raw reads at Q25, called clones with MiXCR and kept productive beta chains. Each entry merges the rows of one CDR3 protein and shows their most common DNA and genes. These V and J calls are TCRdb output, not the study's own analysis. The sample data list about 64,000 distinct CDR3 sequences, and roughly 12% of these were observed just once. 2.9% of the sample is in the top ten clones.

A case-control design nested within a healthcare worker cohort in London, UK, was used, with weekly nasopharyngeal swab PCR tests and blood sampling performed. Between 23 and 31 March 2020, the week of the UK lockdown, healthcare workers were enrolled and then followed up weekly for as long as 16 weeks. The paper's findings and limits, for the study overall: VDJdb matching was skewed toward anti-spike CD8 responses, so virus-specific expansions were likely underestimated and private and CD4 specificities were missed.

The source was whole blood, collected at baseline. Recombination joined TRBV20-1 with TRBJ2-7; TRBD2 is perhaps the D gene, given 6 matching bases. The sequence came from an adult who was a healthcare worker with PCR-confirmed SARS-CoV-2 infection or an uninfected control (not recorded which). The sequenced DNA is TGCAGTGCTAGGGGAGGCCCTGGGGGGAACGAGCAGTACTTC. It translates to CSARGGPGGNEQYF.